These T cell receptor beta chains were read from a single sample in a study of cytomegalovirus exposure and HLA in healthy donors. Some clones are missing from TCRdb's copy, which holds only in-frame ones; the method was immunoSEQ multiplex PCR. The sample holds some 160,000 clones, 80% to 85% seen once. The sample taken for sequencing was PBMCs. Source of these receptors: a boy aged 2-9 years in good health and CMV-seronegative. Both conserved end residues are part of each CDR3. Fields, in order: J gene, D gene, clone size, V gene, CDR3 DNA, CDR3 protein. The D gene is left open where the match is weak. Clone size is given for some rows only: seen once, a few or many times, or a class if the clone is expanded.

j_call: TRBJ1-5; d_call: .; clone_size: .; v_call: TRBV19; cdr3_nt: TGTGCCAGTAGAGTTCAGGTTGGGGCTCAGCCCCAGCATTTT; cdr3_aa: CASRVQVGAQPQHF
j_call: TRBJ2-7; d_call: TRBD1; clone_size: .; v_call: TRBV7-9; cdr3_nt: TGTGCCAGCAGCTTAGGTTCAACAGGGGTCGAGCAGTACTTC; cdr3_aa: CASSLGSTGVEQYF
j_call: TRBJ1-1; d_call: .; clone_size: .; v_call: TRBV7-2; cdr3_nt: TGTGCCAGCAGCTTCCTCACCCTAGGGGGTTCCTTGAACACTGAAGCTTTCTTT; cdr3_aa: CASSFLTLGGSLNTEAFF
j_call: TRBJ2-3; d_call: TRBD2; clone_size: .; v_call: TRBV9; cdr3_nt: TGTGCCAGCAGCGCACTAGCGTCCAGCACAGATACGCAGTATTTT; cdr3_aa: CASSALASSTDTQYF
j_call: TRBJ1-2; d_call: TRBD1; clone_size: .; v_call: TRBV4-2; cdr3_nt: TGTGCCAGCAGCCATCCAGGACAGGGGGCTTGGTATGGCTACACCTTC; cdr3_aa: CASSHPGQGAWYGYTF
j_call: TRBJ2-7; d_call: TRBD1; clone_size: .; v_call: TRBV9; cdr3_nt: TGTGCCAGCAGGGTGCTGGAGGACAGGGTCAGGGAGCAGTACTTC; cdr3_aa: CASRVLEDRVREQYF
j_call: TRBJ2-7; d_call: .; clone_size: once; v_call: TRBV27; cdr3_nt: TGTGCCAGCAGTTTTAGTTCAGGGGACGCGACCTACGAGCAGTACTTC; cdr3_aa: CASSFSSGDATYEQYF
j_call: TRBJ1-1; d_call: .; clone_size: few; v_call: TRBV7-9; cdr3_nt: TGTGCCAGCAGACAGGGTTTAGGCGCGACTGAAGCTTTCTTT; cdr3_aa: CASRQGLGATEAFF
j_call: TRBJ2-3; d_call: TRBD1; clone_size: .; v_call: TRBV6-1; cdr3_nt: TGTGCCAGCAGTGAAGCGGGACAGGGGAACACAGATACGCAGTATTTT; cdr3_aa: CASSEAGQGNTDTQYF
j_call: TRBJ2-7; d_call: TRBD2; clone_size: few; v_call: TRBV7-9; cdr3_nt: TGTGCCAGCAGCTCCGCGGGAGCGCTCTACGAGCAGTACTTC; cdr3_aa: CASSSAGALYEQYF
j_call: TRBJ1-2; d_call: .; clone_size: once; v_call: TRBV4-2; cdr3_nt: TGTGCCAGCAGCCAAGCTGACAGCAACTATGGCTACACCTTC; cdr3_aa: CASSQADSNYGYTF
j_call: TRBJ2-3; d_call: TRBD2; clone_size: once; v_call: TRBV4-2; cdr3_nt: TGTGCCAGCAGCCAAGAAGTGACTAGCGGGGGTGTGGATACGCAGTATTTT; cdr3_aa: CASSQEVTSGGVDTQYF
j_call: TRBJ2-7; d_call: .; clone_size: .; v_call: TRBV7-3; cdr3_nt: TGTGCCAGCAAGATTCAACCATCTACGTACGAGCAGTACTTC; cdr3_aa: CASKIQPSTYEQYF
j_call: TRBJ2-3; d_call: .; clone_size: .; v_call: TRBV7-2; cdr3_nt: TGTGCCAGCAGGGATTCTGGGGGGTGGGAGGATACGCAGTATTTT; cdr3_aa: CASRDSGGWEDTQYF
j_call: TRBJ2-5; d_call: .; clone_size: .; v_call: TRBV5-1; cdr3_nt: TGCGCCAGCAGCTATGAGGACATCGCCCCCAAGACCCAGTACTTC; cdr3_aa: CASSYEDIAPKTQYF
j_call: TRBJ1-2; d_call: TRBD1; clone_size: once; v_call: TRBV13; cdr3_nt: TGTGCCAGCAGTTTCGACGACAGGGGGAGATATGGCTACACCTTC; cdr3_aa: CASSFDDRGRYGYTF
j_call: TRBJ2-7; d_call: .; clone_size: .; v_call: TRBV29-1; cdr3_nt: TGCAGCGTTGTCGGAGGGCCCCCCGACGAGCAGTACTTC; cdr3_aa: CSVVGGPPDEQYF
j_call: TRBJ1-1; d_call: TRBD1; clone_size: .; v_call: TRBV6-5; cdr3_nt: TGTGCCAGCAGTGACAGGGGAATGGCTTTCTTT; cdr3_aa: CASSDRGMAFF
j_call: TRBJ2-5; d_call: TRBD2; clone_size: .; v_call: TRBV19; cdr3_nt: TGTGCCAGTAGCCCCGGGGGGGTGGAAGAGACCCAGTACTTC; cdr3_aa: CASSPGGVEETQYF
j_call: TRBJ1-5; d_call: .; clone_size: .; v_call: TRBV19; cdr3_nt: TGTGCCAGTAGTATTTCGGGCAATCAGCCCCAGCATTTT; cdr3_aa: CASSISGNQPQHF
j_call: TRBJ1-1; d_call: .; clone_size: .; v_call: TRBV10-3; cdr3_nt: TGTGCCATCGCGGGGCGCACTGAAGCTTTCTTT; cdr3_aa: CAIAGRTEAFF
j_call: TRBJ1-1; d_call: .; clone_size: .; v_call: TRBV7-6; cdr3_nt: TGTGCCAGCAGCTTATATGGGACAAAGAACACTGAAGCTTTCTTT; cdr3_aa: CASSLYGTKNTEAFF
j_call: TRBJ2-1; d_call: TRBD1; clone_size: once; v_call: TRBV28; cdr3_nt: TGTGCGACGAAAACGACAGGGGGCGGTGTGGAGGGCTCCTACAATGAGCAGTTCTTC; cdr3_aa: CATKTTGGGVEGSYNEQFF
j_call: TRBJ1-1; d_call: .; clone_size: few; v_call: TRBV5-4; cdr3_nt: TGTGCCAGCAGCTTGACAGGAGTGAACACTGAAGCTTTCTTT; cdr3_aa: CASSLTGVNTEAFF